This T cell receptor beta chain was identified during a study of control samples from healthy donors and cancer patients. This CDR3 region has 15 residues. Per the germline V gene, CDR1 is LNHDA and CDR2 is SQIVND (reference sequence). V lost 7 bases, J lost 0 bases, and 13 bases lay in between. A remark on this clone: Other DNA sequences within the sample encode an identical CDR3.

Clones were read by immunoSEQ multiplex PCR, and TCRdb kept only the in-frame ones, dropping some. The top ten clones hold approximately 1.6% of a sample with 230,000 or so clones, over 90% of them seen once. The origin of this receptor is a man over 45 in good health. This chain connects TRBV19 to TRBJ1-5, with D possibly being TRBD1 (5 bases). The sample was blood. The CDR3 spells CASTVDKYSNQPQHF. CDR3 DNA: TGTGCCAGTACCGTGGACAAATATAGCAATCAGCCCCAGCATTTT.